This T cell receptor (beta chain) originates from a study of identical twins. General study findings and limits: Whereas memory repertoires showed no such difference, abundant cord blood beta clonotypes carried fewer insertions. Modelling approaches yielded underestimates of out-of-frame TCR alpha sharing between monozygotic twins.

TCRdb itself ran the 5' RACE reads through MiXCR, one entry per CDR3 protein. The sample has about 730,000 distinct CDR3 sequences, approximately 21% seen once. Germline CDR1 reads SGHVS; CDR2 reads FQNEAQ. The junction had 7 bases not matched to a gene; V was cut back by 5 bases and J by 5 bases. The CDR3 covers 15 residues. This clonotype was picked up a small number of times. Its specificity is not known. Another study also made use of these data, one on T cells expressing NK-cell markers. That paper states: The use of an anti-gamma-delta TCR antibody, which was added in several experiments, restricted sorting to T cells expressing alpha-beta TCR.

The sequenced sample consisted of PBMCs. The source of this sequence is a woman aged 18-29 years in good health. V and J are TRBV7-8 and TRBJ2-7; 12 positions agree with TRBD2. The CDR3 region is CASSEFRLAGDEQYF. The CDR3 coding sequence is TGTGCCAGCAGCGAATTCCGACTAGCGGGAGACGAGCAGTACTTC.